One and the same sample provided the 24 T cell receptor beta chains below, sequenced in a study of T cell responses to AZD1222 COVID-19 vaccine. Sequenced by immunoSEQ multiplex PCR; TCRdb stores in-frame clones only, minus some. The sample has around 150,000 clones; 80% to 95% are singletons. Material: peripheral blood, obtained 28 days after the second AZD1222 dose. These receptors all come from an adult who received the AZD1222 COVID-19 vaccine.

The chain employs TRBV19 and TRBJ2-4; tentatively, D is TRBD1 or TRBD2 (5 bases each). This CDR3 region has 15 residues. Germline V gene sequence: CDR1 LNHDA, CDR2 SQIVND (reference sequence). The V gene lost 9 bases and the J gene lost 0 bases, with 15 bases spanning the gap. The chain's CDR3 is CASRDGGLAKNIQYF. CDR3 in DNA: TGTGCCAGCCGGGACGGCGGGTTAGCCAAAAACATTCAGTACTTC.

The genes are TRBV5-4 and TRBJ2-1; D perhaps matches TRBD2 (6 bases). V gave up 2 bases and J gave up 10 bases, with 13 bases separating them. The CDR3 runs to 13 residues. Germline V gene lookup returns CDR1 SGHNT and CDR2 YYREEE (reference sequence). The CDR3 nucleotides are TGTGCCAGCAGCTTCCCGGAGGACTACGAGCAGTTCTTC. This codes for CASSFPEDYEQFF.

The J gene is TRBJ1-5, the V gene TRBV25-1; no firm D call. Trimming removed 4 bases from V and 2 bases from J, with 9 bases in between. This CDR3 spans 14 amino acids. Germline V gives CDR1 MGHDK, CDR2 SYGVNS. The CDR3 spells CASSGPHRNQPQHF. Written as DNA, the CDR3 is TGTGCCAGCAGTGGCCCACATCGCAATCAGCCCCAGCATTTT.

The rearrangement uses TRBV6-5 and TRBJ2-1; D is ambiguous. CDR3 length equals 15 residues. The germline CDR1 and CDR2 sequences are MNHEY and SVGAGI. The V end was cut by 6 bases, the J end by 4 bases, with 16 bases between. This CDR3 is CASSGMTAGYNEQFF. The CDR3, as DNA: TGTGCCAGCAGCGGTATGACGGCAGGTTACAATGAGCAGTTCTTC.

CDR3 loop: CASSYSDNYEQYF. DNA of the CDR3: TGTGCCAGCAGTTACTCGGACAATTACGAGCAGTACTTC. J is TRBJ2-7 and V is TRBV6-6; D possibly corresponds to TRBD1 (5 bases). The V end lost 0 bases, the J end lost 4 bases, and 7 bases lay between the germline ends. The CDR3 consists of 13 residues. Germline lookup yields CDR1 MNHNY and CDR2 SVGAGI (reference sequence).

This rearrangement joins TRBV2 to TRBJ1-6; TRBD1 agrees at 7 bases. CDR1 is SNHLY, CDR2 FYNNEI, per germline. The length of the CDR3 is 13 residues. Losses at the gene ends were 7 bases for V and 7 bases for J; bases not matched to a gene: 4. DNA for the CDR3: TGTGCCAGCAAGGAACAGGGGAATTCACCCCTCCACTTT. Translation: CASKEQGNSPLHF. The variable domain in full, with the rest retrieved from reference TRBV2 and TRBJ1-6, is EPEVTQTPSHQVTQMGQEVILRCVPISNHLYFYWYRQILGQKVEFLVSFYNNEISEKSEIFDDQFSVERPDGSNFTLKIRSTKLEDSAMYFCASKEQGNSPLHFGNGTRLTVT.

The chain employs TRBV4-1 and TRBJ2-7; D uncertain. This CDR3 has 13 amino acids. Between the trimmed V and J ends, which lost 0 bases and 2 bases, there was a span of 5 bases. The germline CDR1 and CDR2 sequences are MGHRA and YSYEKL. CDR3 in DNA: TGCGCCAGCAGCCAAGATCGGACCTACGAGCAGTACTTC. This encodes CASSQDRTYEQYF.

Notes on this clone: An end of the junction does not agree with germline; a read error may underlie this. This CDR3 reads CASSVEWSSYNEQFF. CDR3 sequence (DNA): TGTGCCAGTAGTGTAGAATGGAGCTCCTACAATGAGCAGTTCTTC. The chain links TRBV19 to TRBJ2-1, with D unclear. CDR3 length: 15 amino acids. Germline CDR1 LNHDA, CDR2 SQIVND (reference sequence).

The V call is TRBV20-1, the J call TRBJ1-2; D is unclear. CDR3 length: 9 residues. Germline V gives CDR1 DFQATT, CDR2 SNEGSKA (reference sequence). The DNA for the CDR3 is TGCAGCGCTTTGGGAATCCCGACCTTC. The encoded protein is CSALGIPTF.

The rearrangement uses TRBV27 and TRBJ2-7; D gene uncertain. CDR3 length: 11 residues. Per the germline V gene, CDR1 is MNHEY and CDR2 is SMNVEV (reference sequence). Trimming took 5 bases from V and 3 from J, leaving 5 bases between them. The CDR3 nucleotides are TGTGCCAGCAGTATATACTACGAGCAGTACTTC. Translated, it gives CASSIYYEQYF.

The chain uses TRBV2 and TRBJ2-7; tentatively, D is TRBD1 or TRBD2 (6 bases each). The CDR3 totals 13 residues. V dropped 3 bases and J dropped 6 bases, with 12 bases sitting between them. The germline gives CDR1 SNHLY, CDR2 FYNNEI. This CDR3 reads CASSEGGPGEQYF. CDR3 nucleotides: TGTGCCAGCAGTGAGGGGGGCCCTGGCGAGCAGTACTTC.

The J gene is TRBJ1-2, the V gene TRBV2; tentatively, D is TRBD1 (5 bases). Between the trimmed V and J ends, which lost 1 base and 4 bases, there was a span of 19 bases. The CDR3 length is 17 residues. Germline values: CDR1 SNHLY, CDR2 FYNNEI. CDR3 protein: CASSEEPRGEGPYGYTF. For the CDR3, the DNA is TGTGCCAGCAGTGAAGAACCTAGGGGAGAGGGCCCCTATGGCTACACCTTC.

This chain connects TRBV7-8 to TRBJ1-1; perhaps TRBD1 as D (6 bases). CDR3 length: 13 residues. CDR1 is SGHVS and CDR2 is FQNEAQ in the germline V gene. The V end lost 6 bases, the J end lost 1 base, and 9 bases lay between the germline ends. The CDR3 protein is CASSQDRNTEAFF. CDR3 DNA: TGTGCCAGCAGTCAGGACAGGAACACTGAAGCTTTCTTT.

The V gene is TRBV5-1, the J gene TRBJ1-1, with D perhaps matching TRBD1 (6 bases). CDR3 length: 14 amino acids. CDR1 and CDR2 from the germline V gene are SGHRS and YFSETQ. Trimming cost V 4 bases and J 1 base, with 11 bases left between them. The CDR3 coding sequence is TGCGCCAGCAGCACCCAAGGGGGGAACACTGAAGCTTTCTTT. It specifies CASSTQGGNTEAFF.

The V and J genes are TRBV6-1 and TRBJ1-2; D is uncertain. This CDR3 has 15 amino acids. V shed 0 bases and J shed 6 bases, with 14 bases lying between them. CDR1 and CDR2 from the germline V gene are MNHNS and SASEGT. DNA for the CDR3: TGTGCCAGCAGTGAAGCGCATAATCCTGACGATGGCTACACCTTC. Translating it yields CASSEAHNPDDGYTF.

The chain has TRBV5-5 and TRBJ2-1; D gene uncertain. Germline assignment: CDR1 SGHKS and CDR2 YYEKEE (reference sequence). V was trimmed by 4 bases and J by 2 bases, leaving 13 bases between them. This CDR3 spans 15 amino acids. CDR3 nucleotides: TGTGCCAGCAGCGGCAACCATGGGGCCTACAATGAGCAGTTCTTC. It translates to CASSGNHGAYNEQFF.

This clone was seen more than once but under ten times. The J gene is TRBJ1-1, the V gene TRBV6-5; D ambiguous. The CDR3 is 14 residues long. Per the germline V gene, CDR1 is MNHEY and CDR2 is SVGAGI. V lost 7 bases to trimming and J lost 5 bases, with 17 bases between them. DNA of the CDR3: TGTGCCAGCAAAACGGGAGGCGGAGTGACTGAAGCTTTCTTT. The encoded protein is CASKTGGGVTEAFF.

V and J are TRBV11-2 and TRBJ2-5; perhaps D is TRBD1 or TRBD2 (5 bases each). The germline CDR1 and CDR2 sequences are SGHAT and FQNNGV. V lost 2 bases and J 4 bases, leaving 11 bases between the germline ends. The CDR3 extends over 14 amino acids. CDR3 nucleotide sequence: TGTGCCAGCAGCTTACTGGTGAGGGGAGAGACCCAGTACTTC. Encoded protein: CASSLLVRGETQYF.

The gene calls are TRBV7-9 and TRBJ2-7; 9 positions match TRBD2. Per germline, CDR1 SEHNR and CDR2 FQNEAQ (reference sequence). Losses at the gene ends were 3 bases for V and 0 bases for J; bases not matched to a gene: 3. This CDR3 comprises 15 residues. CDR3 loop: CASSFLSGSSYEQYF. Here the CDR3 DNA reads TGTGCCAGCAGCTTTCTTAGCGGGAGCTCCTACGAGCAGTACTTC.

V gene TRBV6-5 combines with J gene TRBJ1-6; the D gene is possibly TRBD1 (6 bases). The CDR3 extends over 13 amino acids. CDR1 and CDR2 from the germline V gene are MNHEY and SVGAGI. In DNA form, the CDR3 reads TGTGCGGTACAGGGCCAAGGTCATTCACCCCTCCACTTT. Protein product: CAVQGQGHSPLHF.

The V gene is TRBV5-1, the J gene TRBJ1-1, with a weak D call TRBD1 (6 bases). Trimming took 5 bases from V and 4 from J, leaving 21 bases between them. Per germline, CDR1 SGHRS and CDR2 YFSETQ. The CDR3 contains 16 residues. CDR3 nucleotide sequence: TGCGCCAGCAGGACCGGGACGGGGGGCCGGAGCACTGAAGCTTTCTTT. Encoded protein: CASRTGTGGRSTEAFF.

The J gene is TRBJ1-5, the V gene TRBV6-5; no reliable D call. Germline values: CDR1 MNHEY, CDR2 SVGAGI. The CDR3 spans 14 residues. V was clipped by 2 bases and J by 1 base, with 6 bases between them. The CDR3 loop is CASSYARSNQPQHF. The CDR3 DNA reads as TGTGCCAGCAGTTACGCCAGGAGCAATCAGCCCCAGCATTTT.

This chain uses TRBV24-1 with TRBJ2-1; 9 bases are a match to TRBD1. The CDR3 is 16 residues long. CDR1 is KGHDR and CDR2 is SFDVKD in the germline V gene. The junction had 13 bases not matched to a gene; V was cut back by 7 bases and J by 7 bases. This CDR3 is CATSYRPGQGRNEQFF. CDR3 DNA sequence: TGTGCCACCAGCTACCGACCGGGACAGGGCCGGAATGAGCAGTTCTTC.

The chain links TRBV19 to TRBJ2-1, with D unresolved. CDR3 length: 14 amino acids. V gave up 4 bases and J gave up 3 bases, with 10 bases separating them. In germline, CDR1 is LNHDA, CDR2 SQIVND (reference sequence). CDR3 protein: CASSTRTGYNEQFF. DNA of the CDR3: TGTGCCAGTAGTACACGGACGGGCTACAATGAGCAGTTCTTC.